These 11 T cell receptor beta chains were sequenced from one sample in a study of control samples from healthy donors and cancer patients. TCRdb keeps only in-frame clones here, not all; method: immunoSEQ multiplex PCR. Seen in this sample are approximately 190,000 clones; the ten most common clones hold more than 2%. The sequencing input was blood. The receptors were gathered from a woman younger than 45 in good health.

The J gene is TRBJ1-1, the V gene TRBV7-8; the match to TRBD1 covers 10 bases. CDR1 and CDR2 from the germline V gene are SGHVS and FQNEAQ. V lost 5 bases to trimming and J lost 5 bases; unmatched junction nucleotides: 8. The CDR3 runs to 15 residues. CDR3 in DNA: TGTGCCAGCAGCCTAAGACAGGGGGCGGGGACTGAAGCTTTCTTT. This gives the protein CASSLRQGAGTEAFF.

The chain's CDR3 is CASSYRTGGRSAEAFF. The CDR3 coding sequence is TGTGCCAGCAGTTATCGGACAGGGGGCCGGAGCGCTGAAGCTTTCTTT. The chain uses TRBV6-5 and TRBJ1-1, with 11 positions matching TRBD1. CDR1 is MNHEY, CDR2 SVGAGI, per germline. Unmatched junction bases numbered 9, after V lost 3 bases and J lost 6 bases. The CDR3 loop spans 16 amino acids.

This sequence joins TRBV13 and TRBJ2-7; no reliable D call. Germline loops: CDR1 PRHDT, CDR2 FYEKMQ (reference sequence). V lost 4 bases and J 3 bases, leaving 4 bases between the germline ends. This CDR3 has 11 amino acids. The CDR3 coding sequence is TGTGCCAGCAGCTGGAACTACGAGCAGTACTTC. Translating gives CASSWNYEQYF.

V usage is TRBV28 and J usage is TRBJ1-5, with a weak D call TRBD1 (5 bases). The CDR3 has 15 amino acids. The V gene's germline CDR1 is MDHEN and CDR2 SYDVKM. V lost 7 bases and J 4 bases, leaving 17 bases between the germline ends. The CDR3 coding sequence is TGTGCCAGCAATGGCCTGGGGCGCAGAAATCAGCCCCAGCATTTT. It is translated as CASNGLGRRNQPQHF. The variable domain in full, completed from reference TRBV28 and TRBJ1-5, reads DVKVTQSSRYLVKRTGEKVFLECVQDMDHENMFWYRQDPGLGLRLIYFSYDVKMKEKGDIPEGYSVSREKKERFSLILESASTNQTSMYLCASNGLGRRNQPQHFGDGTRLSIL.

The rearrangement joins TRBV5-6 to TRBJ2-3; no reliable D call. This CDR3 has 12 amino acids. Trimming removed 1 base at V and 6 bases at J, with 6 bases between. The germline gives CDR1 SGHDT, CDR2 YYEEEE. The CDR3 sequence: CASSLSGDTQYF. The CDR3 coding sequence is TGTGCCAGCAGCTTGTCCGGGGATACGCAGTATTTT.

The J gene is TRBJ1-4, the V gene TRBV6-5; D is unresolved. CDR1 and CDR2 from the germline V gene are MNHEY and SVGAGI. The CDR3 is 14 residues long. With 5 bases removed from V and 8 bases from J, the gap between germline ends came to 15 bases. For the CDR3, the DNA is TGTGCCAGCAGTCGCCCATGGGGAGACGAAAAACTGTTTTTT. Encoded protein: CASSRPWGDEKLFF.

The rearrangement joins TRBV21-1 to TRBJ1-6. TRBV21-1 constitutes a pseudogene. The CDR3 contains 17 residues. CDR3 bases: TGTGCCAGCAGCAAAGGCTCGGGGCGCCCCTATAATTCACCCCTCCACTTT. Translating gives CASSKGSGRPYNSPLHF.

Details on this clone: Other nucleotide sequences in the sample specify the same CDR3. The rearrangement joins TRBV5-6 to TRBJ2-1; D not resolved. This CDR3 spans 11 amino acids. CDR1 and CDR2 (germline): SGHDT, YYEEEE. The germline V and J ends were trimmed by 3 bases and 4 bases, with 2 bases remaining between them. The CDR3 region has the DNA TGTGCCAGCAGCTCGTACAATGAGCAGTTCTTC. Protein: CASSSYNEQFF.

CDR3: CASSLAGNPMDEQFF. The DNA for the CDR3 is TGTGCCAGCAGCTTAGCGGGGAACCCCATGGATGAGCAGTTCTTC. The J gene is TRBJ2-1, the V gene TRBV7-2; D is uncertain. Deletions cut 0 bases from V and 8 bases from J, with 14 bases between. CDR3 length equals 15 residues. Germline V lookup: CDR1 SGHTA, CDR2 FQGNSA.

The gene calls are TRBV4-1 and TRBJ1-6, with D perhaps matching TRBD1 (5 bases). Trimming left V 1 base short and J 6 bases short, with 10 bases between. The CDR3 contains 15 residues. Looked up from germline, CDR1 is MGHRA and CDR2 is YSYEKL. For the CDR3, the DNA is TGCGCCAGCAGCCAAGGAGGGGCTGTTAATTCACCCCTCCACTTT. This sequence encodes CASSQGGAVNSPLHF.

The rearrangement links TRBV7-9 to TRBJ2-1; D is unresolved. The germline V and J ends were trimmed by 5 bases and 0 bases, with 11 bases remaining between them. The V gene's germline CDR1 is SEHNR and CDR2 FQNEAQ (reference sequence). The CDR3 covers 15 residues. The CDR3, as DNA: TGTGCCAGCAGCCCAAAAAACAACTCCTACAATGAGCAGTTCTTC. The encoded protein is CASSPKNNSYNEQFF. The complete variable domain, with remaining parts taken from reference TRBV7-9 and TRBJ2-1, reads DTGVSQNPRHKITKRGQNVTFRCDPISEHNRLYWYRQTLGQGPEFLTYFQNEAQLEKSRLLSDRFSAERPKGSFSTLEIQRTEQGDSAMYLCASSPKNNSYNEQFFGPGTRLTVL.